This T cell receptor beta chain was identified in a study of CD8+ T cells in alopecia areata (dated by TCRdb to between 2017 and 2018). Regarding the complete study: The treated patients, all with moderate-to-severe alopecia areata, were enrolled in an open-label pilot trial of oral tofacitinib given at 5 to 10 mg twice daily. Patients stayed on tofacitinib for 6 to 18 months and then had 6 months of follow-up off drug so that delayed response and recurrence could be assessed. In both human patients and the C3H/HeJ mouse model, the study applied high-throughput TCRbeta sequencing to look at T cell clonal expansion in alopecia areata. On the human side, TCRbeta sequencing was run on scalp tissue and on sorted CD4+ and CD8+ peripheral blood T cells from healthy controls and from alopecia areata patients with either patchy or totalis/universalis disease. Patients on tofacitinib were biopsied at baseline and after 4 and 24 weeks of treatment, and several of the patients also had a later scalp biopsy. Scalp clonality was compared among normal scalp (n=4), patchy alopecia areata scalp (n=8), and alopecia totalis/universalis scalp (n=8). RNA was extracted with the PAXgene miRNA kit for fixed scalp, the miRNeasy kit for PBMCs, and the RNeasy kit for mouse skin. Amplification of TCRbeta CDR3 regions was done by immunoSEQ multiplex PCR using 35 Vbeta forward primers and 13 Jbeta reverse primers.

The sample's time point label, decoded: baseline before oral tofacitinib. From alopecia areata patients, peripheral blood was collected along with lesional scalp punch biopsies. PBMCs were separated by density centrifugation and stained for CD3, CD4 and CD8, after which CD4+ and CD8+ T cells were sorted on a FACSAria. Results and caveats for the whole study, not just this receptor: Shared TCR sequences between patients were less evident than in mice, which may be partly attributable to HLA diversity in the patient population. Compared with normal scalp, lesional scalp had higher clonality and more expanded CD8+ clones, particularly in alopecia totalis/universalis, a pattern that suggests antigenic drive. Resident alphabeta T cells in normal human skin are also sequenced, complicating scalp TCR repertoire analysis, unlike mouse skin dominated by gammadelta T cells.

Inclusive of the bounding cysteine and phenylalanine, the CDR3 is 15 residues long. Only CDR3 DNA remains: 45 bases, in frame from the first base. The junction shows trimming of 5 bases on V and 9 bases on J, and the gene matches do not reach 4 bases of it. Via the germline V gene (reference sequence), CDR1 is SEHNR and CDR2 FQNEAQ. Receptor libraries were prepared by the immunoSEQ multiplex PCR assay. To provide template for TCR sequencing, every sample had RNA extracted and reverse transcribed into cDNA. First-strand cDNA was synthesized with SuperScript III using a 2:1 mix of oligo-dT and random hexamers. A synthetic immune receptor repertoire was used to measure amplification bias, and any remaining bias was corrected computationally. From the authors' description of their analysis: Raw reads were preprocessed to remove errors, and CDR3 was defined according to IMGT conventions as the region from the conserved cysteine to phenylalanine. To get clonality, Shannon entropy was normalized by log2 of the number of productive unique TCRs and the result was subtracted from 1. Whether scalp clones were CD4 or CD8 was inferred by matching scalp TCRbeta sequences against CD4 and CD8 repertoires sorted from blood. Here the immuneACCESS table is served through TCRdb, limited to in-frame sequences with V and J called. Missing clones are a known gap in these copies; in checked studies unresolved V genes cover under half, and the rest lacks a known reason. D and trimming were read from the DNA, whereas the V and J calls and clone size are those reported in that table. This sample holds 69,000 or so clones; approximately 61% were observed only once. Roughly a sixth of the sample goes to the ten largest clones.

To note about this clone: Its antigen is still unknown. Base qualities are not provided; no much larger clone lies one nucleotide away.

The sequencing here drew on CD8+ T cells sorted from blood, taken at week 0. The rearrangement combines TRBV7-9 with TRBJ2-1; the junction holds 16 bases that match TRBD2. This clonotype was obtained from a human donor with alopecia areata. The nucleotide sequence reads as follows: TGTGCCAGCAGCCTGGGACTAGCGGGGGGGAGTGAGCAGTTCTTC. This gives the protein CASSLGLAGGSEQFF.